Listed here is a single T cell receptor beta chain. This clonotype came up a few times. The target of this receptor is not known. No much larger clonotype is one base removed from it; base qualities were not supplied. These reads were obtained on an Illumina HiSeq 1500. Clones were called with MiXCR by TCRdb after fastp trimmed the public reads at Q25, and only in-frame beta chains were retained. When rows share a CDR3 protein, they turn into one entry using the most common DNA and genes. Within this sample are fewer than 1,000,000 distinct CDR3 sequences, with roughly a third of them counted one time only. The ten biggest clones cover around 15% of the sample. The sample comes from a study of T cell repertoires in cytomegalovirus infection (dated by TCRdb to about 2019). In terms of the full investigation: Recently identified HLA-C-restricted CMV epitopes, whose presentation resists viral immunomodulation, were targeted by peptide stimulations together with well-studied HLA-B-restricted epitopes. Donor HLA type was relevant to the analysis, because carriage of CMV infection together with the matching HLA type was indicated by public TCR beta signatures.

Study-wide findings and limitations: Carriers of CMV infection plus the relevant HLA type were discriminated by the cumulative frequency of public TCR beta family members in the study cohort and in an independent 352-donor cohort. The ex vivo response was dominated by HLA-C-restricted CMV-specific TCR beta clonotypes, which also provided the single most frequent clonotype in two of eight donors.

This specimen's treatment or condition label, per the study, means: in vitro stimulation with specific CMV peptide epitopes to enrich CMV-specific T cells. The sequence was obtained from a human donor in good health (CMV status not recorded). Some clones in this sample may be carry-over from other donors' samples. This specimen was cultured CD8+ T cells from PBMCs, taken from culture after CMV antigen stimulation.

The CDR3 here reads CASSQDSGGRGPVLTDTQYF. The DNA reads as follows: TGCGCCAGCAGCCAAGATTCAGGGGGCAGGGGGCCAGTCCTCACAGATACGCAGTATTTT. The rearranged segments are TRBV4-3 and TRBJ2-3; 8 central nucleotides agree with TRBD1. From the cysteine through the phenylalanine, the CDR3 covers 20 amino acids. Here the CDR3 DNA is all that survives: 60 bases in frame from base 1. At the junction V is shortened by 0 bases and J by 2 bases; bases outside the gene matches: 16. For CDR1 and CDR2, the germline V gene lists LGHNA and YSLEER.